This record concerns one T cell receptor (beta chain) sequence. The antigen remains undetermined. The entry originates in a study of cytomegalovirus exposure and HLA in healthy donors. Background on the study: Early release data held 85 million or so unique TCRs from HLA-typed donors. Overall study results and limits: Cytomegalovirus association was listed for 170 or so TCR beta chains. In an earlier analysis, about 87% or about 30%: the productive usage of most TCR beta V segments.

13 Jbeta primers and 60 Vbeta primers were used for the PCR. Here immunoSEQ multiplex PCR was the method, and the copy in TCRdb shows in-frame clones only, minus some. This sample yields some 150,000 clones, of which around three fifths are seen a single time; about 2.9% belongs to the top ten. Material for sequencing was PBMCs. This TCR came from a woman in her twenties or thirties in good health and CMV-seropositive.

The CDR3, as DNA: TGTGCCAGCAGGGGCAGGGGGAACACTGAAGCTTTCTTT. Translated, it gives CASRGRGNTEAFF. The chain uses TRBV6-1 and TRBJ1-1; D is possibly TRBD1 (6 bases). CDR3 length equals 13 residues. Germline V gene lookup returns CDR1 MNHNS and CDR2 SASEGT. The germline V and J ends were trimmed by 6 bases and 1 base, with 9 bases remaining between them.